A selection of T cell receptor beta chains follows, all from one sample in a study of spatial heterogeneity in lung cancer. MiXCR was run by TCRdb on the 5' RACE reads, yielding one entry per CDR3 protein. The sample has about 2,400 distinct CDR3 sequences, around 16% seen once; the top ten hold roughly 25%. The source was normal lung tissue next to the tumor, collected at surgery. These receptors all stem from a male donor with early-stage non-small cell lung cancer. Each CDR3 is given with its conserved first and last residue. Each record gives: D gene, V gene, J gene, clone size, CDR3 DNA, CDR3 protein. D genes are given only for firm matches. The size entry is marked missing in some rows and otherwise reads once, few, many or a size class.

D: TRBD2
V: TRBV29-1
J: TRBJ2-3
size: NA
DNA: TGCAGCGTTCAAACTAGCGGGAGGCCGGGCACAGATACGCAGTATTTT
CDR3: CSVQTSGRPGTDTQYF

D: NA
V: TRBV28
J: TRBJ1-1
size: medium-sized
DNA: TGTGCCAGCAGTAACGGAGGAGGGGTCACTGAAGCTTTCTTT
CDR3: CASSNGGGVTEAFF

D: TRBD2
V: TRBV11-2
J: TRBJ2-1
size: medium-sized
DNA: TGTGCCAGCAGCTTATTGGGAGCGGGAGGTCGAGAGCAGTTCTTC
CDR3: CASSLLGAGGREQFF

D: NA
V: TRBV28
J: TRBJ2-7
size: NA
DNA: TGTGCCAGCACGGGGGACGGAAGTTCCTACGAGCAGTACTTC
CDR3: CASTGDGSSYEQYF

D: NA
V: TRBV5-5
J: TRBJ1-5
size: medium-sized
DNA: TGTGCCAGCAGCTTGGCACAGGGATTAGGTCAGCCCCAGCATTTT
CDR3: CASSLAQGLGQPQHF

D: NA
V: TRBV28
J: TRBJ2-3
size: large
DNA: TGTGCCAGCAGTTTTGTAGCGGGCACAGATACGCAGTATTTT
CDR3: CASSFVAGTDTQYF

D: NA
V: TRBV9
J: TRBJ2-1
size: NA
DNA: TGTGCCAGCAGCGTAGAGGCTCCCTTCGGGTCCTACAATGAGCAGTTCTTC
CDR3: CASSVEAPFGSYNEQFF

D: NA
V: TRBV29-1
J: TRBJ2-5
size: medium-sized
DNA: TGCAGCGTTGAAGAGTGGGGGGAGACCCAGTACTTC
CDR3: CSVEEWGETQYF

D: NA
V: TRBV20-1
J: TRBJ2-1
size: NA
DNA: TGCAGTGCTGGTAGAGCGGATGAGCAGTTCTTC
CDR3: CSAGRADEQFF

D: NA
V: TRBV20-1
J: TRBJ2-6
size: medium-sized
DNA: TGCAGTGCTCAAGGGGGCTCTGGGGCCAACGTCCTGACTTTC
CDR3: CSAQGGSGANVLTF

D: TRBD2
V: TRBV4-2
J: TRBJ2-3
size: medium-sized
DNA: TGTGCCAGCAGCCAAGATCGGTCGCTAGCGGGAAGGGATACGCAGTATTTT
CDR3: CASSQDRSLAGRDTQYF

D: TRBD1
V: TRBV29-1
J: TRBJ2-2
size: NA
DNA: TGCAGCGCTTTACAAACAGGGGCCCCGAACACCGGGGAGCTGTTTTTT
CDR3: CSALQTGAPNTGELFF

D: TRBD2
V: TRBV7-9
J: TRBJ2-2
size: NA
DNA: TGTGCCAGCAGTTTCATCAGACTAGCGGATAACACCGGGGAGCTGTTTTTT
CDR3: CASSFIRLADNTGELFF

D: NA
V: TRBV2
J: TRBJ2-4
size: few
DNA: TGTGCCAGCAGTGATCAGGGTATTGTCAAAAACATTCAGTACTTC
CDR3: CASSDQGIVKNIQYF

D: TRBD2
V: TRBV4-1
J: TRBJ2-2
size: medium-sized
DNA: TGCGCCAGCAGCCAAGACCAACCCACGGTAGCGGGAGGAAAGAGGACCGGGGAGCTGTTTTTT
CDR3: CASSQDQPTVAGGKRTGELFF

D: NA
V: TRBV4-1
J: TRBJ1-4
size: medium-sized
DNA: TGCGCCAGCAGCCAACAGGACAGAGAGGGTGAAAAACTGTTTTTT
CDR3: CASSQQDREGEKLFF

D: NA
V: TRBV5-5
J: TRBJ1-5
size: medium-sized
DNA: TGTGCCAGCAGCTTGGGACAGCTAGATCAGCCCCAGCATTTT
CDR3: CASSLGQLDQPQHF

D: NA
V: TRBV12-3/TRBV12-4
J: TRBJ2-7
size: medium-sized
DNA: TGTGCCAGCAGCTGGACCGCGGCCGAGCAGTACTTC
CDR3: CASSWTAAEQYF

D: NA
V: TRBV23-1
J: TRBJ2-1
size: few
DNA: TGCGCCAGCCGAATGATCAGGGCGTACTTGTCACGGAATGAGCAGTTCTTC
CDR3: CASRMIRAYLSRNEQFF

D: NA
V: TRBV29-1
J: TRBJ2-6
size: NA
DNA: TGCAGCGTTGGAGGATGGGGCTCTGGGGCCAACGTCCTGACTTTC
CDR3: CSVGGWGSGANVLTF

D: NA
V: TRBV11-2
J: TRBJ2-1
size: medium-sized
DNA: TGTGCCAGCAGCGCACGGACAGCCGATGAGCAGTTCTTC
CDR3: CASSARTADEQFF

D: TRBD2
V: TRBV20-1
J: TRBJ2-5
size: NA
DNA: TGCAGTGCTAGAGATGGGCGGGAGCGGACCCAGTACTTC
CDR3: CSARDGRERTQYF

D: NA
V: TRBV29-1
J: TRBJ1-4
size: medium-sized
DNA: TGCAGCGTTGGGCTGAGCGGGTTTGAAAAACTGTTTTTT
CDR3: CSVGLSGFEKLFF

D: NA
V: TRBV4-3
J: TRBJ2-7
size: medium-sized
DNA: TGCGCCAGCAGCCAAGATGGGTTGACAGGCCACCAATTC
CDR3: CASSQDGLTGHQF

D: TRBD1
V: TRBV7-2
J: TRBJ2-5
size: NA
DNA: TGTGCCAGCAGCTTAGCGACCGGGACAGTTGAGACCCAGTACTTC
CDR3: CASSLATGTVETQYF

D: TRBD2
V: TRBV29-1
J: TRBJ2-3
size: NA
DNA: TGCAGCGTTGATTCCCGACTAGCGAACTTACCTACGCAGTATTTT
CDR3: CSVDSRLANLPTQYF

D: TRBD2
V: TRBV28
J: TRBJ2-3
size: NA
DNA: TGTGCCAGCAGGCTAGCGGGGTTACCCTTTGATACGCAGTATTTT
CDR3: CASRLAGLPFDTQYF

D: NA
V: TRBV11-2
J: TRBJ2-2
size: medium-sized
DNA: TGTGCCAGCAGGAGTATATCCGTAAGGGACACCGGGGAGCTGTTTTTT
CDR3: CASRSISVRDTGELFF

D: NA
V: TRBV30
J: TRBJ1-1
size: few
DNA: TGTGCCTGGAGTCCCGTGCGGGGACAAGCTTTCTTT
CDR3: CAWSPVRGQAFF

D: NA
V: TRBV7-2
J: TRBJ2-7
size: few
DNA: TGTGCCAGCAGCTTTCTAGGGGAGCAGTACTTC
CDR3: CASSFLGEQYF

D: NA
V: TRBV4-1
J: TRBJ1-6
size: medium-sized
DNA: TGCGCCAGCAGCCAAGCCGGGACGGATAATTCACCCCTCCACTTT
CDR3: CASSQAGTDNSPLHF

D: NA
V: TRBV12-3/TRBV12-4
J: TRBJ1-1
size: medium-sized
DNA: TGTGCCAGCAGTACCGGCGGGGCGGTCACTGAAGCTTTCTTT
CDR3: CASSTGGAVTEAFF